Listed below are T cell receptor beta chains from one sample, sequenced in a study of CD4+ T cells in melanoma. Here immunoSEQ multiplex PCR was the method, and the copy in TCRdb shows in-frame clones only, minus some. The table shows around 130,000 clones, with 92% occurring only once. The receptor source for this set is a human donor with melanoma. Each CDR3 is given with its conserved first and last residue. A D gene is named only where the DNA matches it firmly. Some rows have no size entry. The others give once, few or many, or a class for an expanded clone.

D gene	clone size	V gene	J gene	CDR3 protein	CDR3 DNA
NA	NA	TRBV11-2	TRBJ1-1	CASSFDGASQAFF	TGTGCCAGCAGCTTCGATGGGGCAAGTCAAGCTTTCTTT
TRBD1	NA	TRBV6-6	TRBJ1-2	CASSRDRGLDGYTF	TGTGCCAGCAGCCGGGACAGGGGGCTAGATGGCTACACCTTC
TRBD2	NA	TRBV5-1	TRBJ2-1	CASSLQGVGGGNEQFF	TGCGCCAGCAGCCTCCAAGGGGTCGGCGGGGGCAATGAGCAGTTCTTC
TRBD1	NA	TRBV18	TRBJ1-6	CASSPRTGSLAPLHF	TGTGCCAGCTCACCTAGGACAGGGTCATTGGCACCCCTCCACTTT
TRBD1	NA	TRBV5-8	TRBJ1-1	CASSKDRGREAFF	TGTGCCAGCAGCAAGGACAGGGGACGGGAAGCTTTCTTT
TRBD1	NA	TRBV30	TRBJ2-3	CAWSLTGWQYF	TGTGCCTGGAGCCTGACAGGGTGGCAGTATTTT
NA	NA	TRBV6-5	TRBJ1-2	CASSYGLANYGYTF	TGTGCCAGCAGTTACGGCTTAGCTAACTATGGCTACACCTTC
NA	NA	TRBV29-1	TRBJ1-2	CSVVPVANYGYTF	TGCAGCGTTGTTCCAGTTGCTAACTATGGCTACACCTTC
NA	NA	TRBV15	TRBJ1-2	CATSARITDNYGYTF	TGTGCCACCAGCGCACGAATAACAGATAACTATGGCTACACCTTC
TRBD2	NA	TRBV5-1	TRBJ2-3	CASSTIAGDTDTQYF	TGCGCCAGCAGCACAATAGCGGGGGACACAGATACGCAGTATTTT
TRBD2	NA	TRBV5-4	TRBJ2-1	CASNRRPAGGRNEQFF	TGTGCCAGCAACAGGAGGCCAGCGGGGGGTAGAAATGAGCAGTTCTTC
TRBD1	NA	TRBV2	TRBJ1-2	CASRKDRGDYGYTF	TGTGCCAGCAGGAAGGACAGGGGAGACTATGGCTACACCTTC
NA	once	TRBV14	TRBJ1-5	CASSQGSQPQHF	TGTGCCAGCAGCCAGGGATCGCAGCCCCAGCATTTT
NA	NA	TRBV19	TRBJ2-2	CASNPRGGSNTGELFF	TGTGCCAGTAACCCAAGGGGGGGATCGAACACCGGGGAGCTGTTTTTT
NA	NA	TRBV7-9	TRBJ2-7	CASSQKVVGSYEQYF	TGTGCCAGCAGCCAGAAGGTAGTTGGATCCTACGAGCAGTACTTC
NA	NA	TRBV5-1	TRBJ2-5	CASRPGGGGAQETQYF	TGCGCCAGCAGGCCTGGTGGGGGTGGGGCCCAAGAGACCCAGTACTTC
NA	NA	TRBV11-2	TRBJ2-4	CASTILEKGKNIQYF	TGTGCCAGCACCATATTGGAGAAGGGCAAAAACATTCAGTACTTC
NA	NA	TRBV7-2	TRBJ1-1	CASSLTGNTEAFF	TGTGCCAGCAGCTTAACAGGGAACACTGAAGCTTTCTTT
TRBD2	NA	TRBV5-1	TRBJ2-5	CASSLSHGTSVKTQYF	TGCGCCAGCAGCCTTTCACACGGGACTAGCGTGAAGACCCAGTACTTC
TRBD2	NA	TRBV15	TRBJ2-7	CATSRPEGRGAGANQGDEQYF	TGTGCCACCAGCAGACCGGAAGGGAGGGGAGCGGGGGCGAACCAGGGCGACGAGCAGTACTTC
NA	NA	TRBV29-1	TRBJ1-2	CSVEEGGYGYTF	TGCAGCGTTGAAGAGGGAGGGTATGGCTACACCTTC
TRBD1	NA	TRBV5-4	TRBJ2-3	CASSSPRQGETDTQYF	TGTGCCAGCAGCTCCCCCCGGCAGGGGGAAACAGATACGCAGTATTTT
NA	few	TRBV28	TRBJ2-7	CASAYEGMDEQYF	TGTGCCAGCGCTTATGAGGGGATGGACGAGCAGTACTTC
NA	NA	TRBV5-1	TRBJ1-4	CASSLTPATNEKLFF	TGCGCCAGCAGCCTTACTCCTGCAACTAATGAAAAACTGTTTTTT
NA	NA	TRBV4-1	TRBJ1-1	CASSPLGGPRNTEAFF	TGCGCCAGCAGCCCCCTCGGGGGCCCCAGGAACACTGAAGCTTTCTTT
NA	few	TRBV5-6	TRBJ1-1	CASSPPLGTEAFF	TGTGCCAGCAGCCCGCCACTGGGCACTGAAGCTTTCTTT
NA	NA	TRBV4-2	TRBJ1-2	CASSQDRGRGGYTF	TGTGCCAGCAGCCAAGATCGAGGACGCGGGGGCTACACCTTC
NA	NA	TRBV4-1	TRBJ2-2	CASSQDHAGGAKRELFF	TGCGCCAGCAGCCAAGACCACGCTGGCGGGGCTAAGAGGGAGCTGTTTTTT
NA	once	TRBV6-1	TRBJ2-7	CASSDHLTALISYEQYF	TGTGCCAGCAGTGATCACCTGACAGCTTTGATCTCCTACGAGCAGTACTTC
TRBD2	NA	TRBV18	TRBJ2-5	CASSPPLAGTETQYF	TGTGCCAGCTCACCACCCCTAGCGGGAACAGAGACCCAGTACTTC
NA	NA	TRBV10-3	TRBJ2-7	CAISETSYEQYF	TGTGCCATCAGCGAAACTTCATACGAGCAGTACTTC
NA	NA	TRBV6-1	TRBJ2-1	CASSQGGGEQFF	TGTGCCAGCAGTCAAGGGGGAGGTGAGCAGTTCTTC
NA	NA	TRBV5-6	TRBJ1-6	CASSLAMVSRYNSPLHF	TGTGCCAGCAGCTTGGCCATGGTTTCCCGGTATAATTCACCCCTCCACTTT
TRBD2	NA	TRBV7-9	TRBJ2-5	CASSLAQGGRETQYF	TGTGCCAGCAGCTTAGCGCAGGGAGGGAGGGAGACCCAGTACTTC